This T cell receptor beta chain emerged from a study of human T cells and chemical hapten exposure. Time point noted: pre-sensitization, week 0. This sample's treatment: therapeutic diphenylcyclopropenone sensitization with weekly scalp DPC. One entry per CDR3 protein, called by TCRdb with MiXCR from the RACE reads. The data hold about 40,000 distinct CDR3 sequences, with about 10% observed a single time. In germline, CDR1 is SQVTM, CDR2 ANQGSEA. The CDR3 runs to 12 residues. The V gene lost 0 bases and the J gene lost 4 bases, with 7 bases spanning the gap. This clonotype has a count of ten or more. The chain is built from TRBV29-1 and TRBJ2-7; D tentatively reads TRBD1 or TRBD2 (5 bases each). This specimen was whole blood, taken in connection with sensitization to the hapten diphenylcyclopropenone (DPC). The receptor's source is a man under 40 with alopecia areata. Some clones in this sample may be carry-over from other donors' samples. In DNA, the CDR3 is TGCAGCGTTGAAGAGGGGGATTACGAGCAGTACTTC. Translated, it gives CSVEEGDYEQYF.